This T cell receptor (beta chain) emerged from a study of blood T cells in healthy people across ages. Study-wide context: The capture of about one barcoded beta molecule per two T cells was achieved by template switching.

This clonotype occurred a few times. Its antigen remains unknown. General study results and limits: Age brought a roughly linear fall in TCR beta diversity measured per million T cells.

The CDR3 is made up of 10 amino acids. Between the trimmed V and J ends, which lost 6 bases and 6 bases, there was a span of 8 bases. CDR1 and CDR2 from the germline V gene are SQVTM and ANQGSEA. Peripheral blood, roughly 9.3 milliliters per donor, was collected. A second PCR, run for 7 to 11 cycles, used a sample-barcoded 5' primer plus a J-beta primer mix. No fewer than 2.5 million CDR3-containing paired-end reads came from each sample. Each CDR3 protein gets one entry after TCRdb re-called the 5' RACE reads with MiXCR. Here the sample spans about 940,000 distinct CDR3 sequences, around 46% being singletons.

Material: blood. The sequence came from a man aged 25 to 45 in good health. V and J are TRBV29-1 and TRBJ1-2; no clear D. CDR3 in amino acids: CSVWTDGYTF. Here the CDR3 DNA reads TGCAGCGTCTGGACGGATGGCTACACCTTC.